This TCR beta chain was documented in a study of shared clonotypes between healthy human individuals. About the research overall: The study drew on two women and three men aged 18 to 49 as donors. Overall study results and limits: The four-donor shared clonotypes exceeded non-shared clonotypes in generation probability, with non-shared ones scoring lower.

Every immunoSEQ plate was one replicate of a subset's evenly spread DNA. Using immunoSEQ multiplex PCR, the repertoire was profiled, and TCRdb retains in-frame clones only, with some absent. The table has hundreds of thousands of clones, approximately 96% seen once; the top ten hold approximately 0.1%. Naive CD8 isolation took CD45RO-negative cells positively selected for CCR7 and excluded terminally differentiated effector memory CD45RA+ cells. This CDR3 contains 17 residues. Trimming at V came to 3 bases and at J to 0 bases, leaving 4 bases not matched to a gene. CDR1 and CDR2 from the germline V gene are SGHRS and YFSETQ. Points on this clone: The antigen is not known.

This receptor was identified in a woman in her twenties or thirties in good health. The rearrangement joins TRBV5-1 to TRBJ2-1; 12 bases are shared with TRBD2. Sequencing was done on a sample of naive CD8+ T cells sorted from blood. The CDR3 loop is CASSSGLAGSSYNEQFF. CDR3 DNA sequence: TGCGCCAGCAGCTCAGGACTAGCGGGGAGCTCCTACAATGAGCAGTTCTTC.